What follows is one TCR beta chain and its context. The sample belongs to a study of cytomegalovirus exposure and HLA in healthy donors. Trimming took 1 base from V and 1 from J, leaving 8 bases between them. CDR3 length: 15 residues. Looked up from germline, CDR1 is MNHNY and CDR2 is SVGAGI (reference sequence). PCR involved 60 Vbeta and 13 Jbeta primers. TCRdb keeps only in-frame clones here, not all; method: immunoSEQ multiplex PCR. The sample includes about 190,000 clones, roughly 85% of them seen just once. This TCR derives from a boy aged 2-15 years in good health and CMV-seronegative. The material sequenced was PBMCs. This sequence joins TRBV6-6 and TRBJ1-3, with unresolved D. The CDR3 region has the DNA TGTGCCAGCAGTTACTTCCGCGAGTCTGGAAACACCATATATTTT. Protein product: CASSYFRESGNTIYF.